Listed below are T cell receptor beta chains from one sample, sequenced in a study of cytomegalovirus exposure and HLA in healthy donors. Measured with immunoSEQ multiplex PCR; TCRdb has only the in-frame clones, and not every one. The repertoire holds approximately 95,000 clones, with around 84% as singletons. Material for sequencing was PBMCs. These receptors came from a middle-aged woman in good health and CMV-seropositive. The CDR3 runs from the conserved cysteine through the conserved F or W. Fields, in order: J gene, D gene, CDR3 length, clone size, V gene, CDR3 protein, CDR3 DNA. The D gene is left open where the match is weak. Only part of the rows carry a size: once, few, many, or a class if the clone is expanded.

>TRBJ2-7|TRBD2|15|NA|TRBV5-4
CASSEPGLASYEQYF
TGTGCCAGCAGCGAGCCGGGACTAGCCTCCTACGAGCAGTACTTC
>TRBJ1-3|TRBD1|15|NA|TRBV2
CASRAGTGSGNTIYF
TGTGCCAGTAGGGCCGGGACAGGCTCTGGAAACACCATATATTTT
>TRBJ1-1|TRBD1|15|large|TRBV6-1
CASSETSGGGISAFF
TGTGCCAGCAGTGAAACTTCAGGAGGGGGCATTTCGGCTTTCTTT
>TRBJ2-7|NA|14|NA|TRBV7-6
CASSTRGGIDEQYF
TGTGCCAGCAGCACAAGGGGGGGCATCGACGAGCAGTACTTC
>TRBJ2-7|TRBD2|14|few|TRBV28
CASTSGGGDNEQYF
TGTGCCAGCACATCGGGCGGGGGAGATAACGAGCAGTACTTC
>TRBJ1-4|TRBD1|14|NA|TRBV5-1
CASSLQGAYEKLFF
TGCGCCAGCAGCTTGCAGGGGGCTTATGAAAAACTGTTTTTT
>TRBJ2-2|TRBD2|17|NA|TRBV4-1
CASSHNSRVGGAGELFF
TGCGCCAGCAGCCACAACTCCAGGGTTGGGGGGGCCGGGGAGCTGTTTTTT
>TRBJ1-2|TRBD1|16|NA|TRBV5-6
CASSLSGTGFVYGYTF
TGTGCCAGCAGCTTGTCCGGGACAGGGTTCGTATATGGCTACACCTTC
>TRBJ2-1|TRBD2|14|NA|TRBV30
CAWSKIAGANEQFF
TGTGCCTGGAGTAAGATAGCGGGGGCCAATGAGCAGTTCTTC
>TRBJ1-1|TRBD1|13|few|TRBV7-9
CASSGQGLSEAFF
TGTGCCAGCAGCGGACAGGGTTTATCGGAAGCTTTCTTT
>TRBJ2-1|NA|14|NA|TRBV6-6
CASKGEGFYNEQFF
TGTGCCAGCAAGGGGGAGGGCTTCTACAATGAGCAGTTCTTC
>TRBJ1-1|TRBD1|14|NA|TRBV6-5
CASRPTGEVTEAFF
TGTGCCAGCAGGCCTACAGGGGAGGTCACTGAAGCTTTCTTT
>TRBJ2-3|NA|15|NA|TRBV27
CASSLDFFNTDTQYF
TGTGCCAGCAGTTTGGACTTTTTCAACACAGATACGCAGTATTTT
>TRBJ2-2|TRBD2|18|NA|TRBV29-1
CSVEGGGFGGSNTGELFF
TGCAGCGTTGAAGGGGGGGGTTTCGGCGGATCGAACACCGGGGAGCTGTTTTTT
>TRBJ1-1|NA|16|NA|TRBV4-2
CASSQDQDRLGTEAFF
TGTGCCAGCAGCCAAGATCAGGACAGACTGGGCACTGAAGCTTTCTTT
>TRBJ1-2|NA|14|once|TRBV28
CASSLTGHAGGYTF
TGTGCCAGCAGTTTAACAGGCCACGCAGGGGGCTACACCTTC
>TRBJ2-3|TRBD2|16|NA|TRBV11-3
CASSVTSGSSTDTQYF
TGTGCCAGCAGCGTCACTAGCGGGTCTAGCACAGATACGCAGTATTTT
>TRBJ2-5|TRBD2|15|NA|TRBV5-1
CASSRVAGTQETQYF
TGCGCCAGCAGCAGGGTAGCGGGAACTCAAGAGACCCAGTACTTC
>TRBJ2-5|NA|14|NA|TRBV7-9
CASSFRASAETQYF
TGTGCCAGCAGCTTTCGGGCTAGCGCCGAGACCCAGTACTTC
>TRBJ2-7|TRBD2|14|NA|TRBV5-1
CASSVGLAAYEQYF
TGCGCCAGCAGCGTGGGACTAGCGGCCTACGAGCAGTACTTC
>TRBJ1-4|NA|14|NA|TRBV28
CASSLGGLGEKLFF
TGTGCCAGCAGTTTGGGGGGGCTAGGAGAAAAACTGTTTTTT
>TRBJ2-2|TRBD2|14|NA|TRBV6-6
CASGGLAVTGELFF
TGTGCCAGCGGTGGACTAGCGGTCACCGGGGAGCTGTTTTTT
>TRBJ2-1|TRBD1|15|NA|TRBV10-3
CAISTGQGNYNEQFF
TGTGCCATCAGCACGGGACAGGGTAACTACAATGAGCAGTTCTTC
>TRBJ1-5|NA|13|NA|TRBV28
CASSFQGGQPQHF
TGTGCCAGCAGTTTTCAGGGTGGTCAGCCCCAGCATTTT
>TRBJ2-5|NA|15|NA|TRBV10-1
CASSDGQGFGETQYF
TGCGCCAGCAGTGATGGCCAGGGTTTCGGGGAGACCCAGTACTTC
>TRBJ1-1|NA|16|NA|TRBV7-8
CASSLGPGPTSTEAFF
TGTGCCAGCAGCTTAGGCCCAGGTCCCACCAGCACTGAAGCTTTCTTT
>TRBJ2-1|TRBD2|14|NA|TRBV7-9
CASSSGLAFDEQFF
TGTGCCAGCAGCTCGGGACTAGCGTTTGATGAGCAGTTCTTC
>TRBJ2-5|TRBD1|14|NA|TRBV7-9
CASSADRAKETQYF
TGTGCCAGCAGTGCGGACAGGGCCAAAGAGACCCAGTACTTC
>TRBJ1-2|TRBD1|15|NA|TRBV4-1
CASSWTGGELYGYTF
TGCGCCAGCAGCTGGACAGGGGGCGAACTTTATGGCTACACCTTC
>TRBJ1-1|NA|15|NA|TRBV18
CASSLVPKGETEAFF
TGTGCCAGCTCACTAGTTCCCAAGGGGGAGACTGAAGCTTTCTTT
>TRBJ1-4|NA|16|NA|TRBV9
CTSSVADQGWGEKLFF
TGTACCAGCAGCGTAGCGGATCAGGGTTGGGGTGAAAAACTGTTTTTT
>TRBJ1-5|NA|13|NA|TRBV19
CASSPQGDQPQHF
TGTGCCAGTAGTCCACAGGGAGATCAGCCCCAGCATTTT
>TRBJ2-7|TRBD1|13|NA|TRBV2
CASRQGASYEQYF
TGTGCCAGCAGGCAGGGGGCTTCCTACGAGCAGTACTTC
>TRBJ2-3|TRBD2|15|few|TRBV6-5
CASSRSGRATDTQYF
TGTGCCAGCAGTCGTAGCGGGAGGGCAACAGATACGCAGTATTTT
>TRBJ2-7|NA|14|NA|TRBV4-1
CASSQDSRGYEQYF
TGCGCCAGCAGCCAAGATAGCAGGGGTTACGAGCAGTACTTC
>TRBJ2-1|TRBD1|15|NA|TRBV6-1
CASSRGTEPYNEQFF
TGTGCCAGCAGTCGAGGGACAGAGCCCTACAATGAGCAGTTCTTC
>TRBJ2-1|TRBD2|14|NA|TRBV14
CASSPRTSDNEQFF
TGTGCCAGCAGCCCCAGGACTAGTGACAATGAGCAGTTCTTC
>TRBJ2-3|TRBD2|14|NA|TRBV9
CASSGSGFTDTQYF
TGTGCCAGCAGCGGTAGCGGGTTCACAGATACGCAGTATTTT
>TRBJ2-1|TRBD2|15|once|TRBV9
CASSPTSGKGNEQFF
TGTGCCAGCAGCCCTACTAGCGGGAAGGGCAATGAGCAGTTCTTC
>TRBJ1-2|TRBD1|14|NA|TRBV5-4
CASSPRTGSYGYTF
TGTGCCAGCAGCCCACGGACAGGGTCCTATGGCTACACCTTC
>TRBJ1-2|TRBD1|14|NA|TRBV11-2
CASSYGTVNYGYTF
TGTGCCAGCAGCTATGGGACAGTAAACTATGGCTACACCTTC
>TRBJ2-5|TRBD2|14|NA|TRBV4-1
CASSWGSGKETQYF
TGCGCCAGCAGCTGGGGTAGCGGGAAAGAGACCCAGTACTTC